The clone carrying this T cell receptor beta chain was seen a single time. In the authors' workflow: Reference gene primer amplification in the assay estimated nucleated cell counts. Method: immunoSEQ multiplex PCR; TCRdb's copy keeps in-frame clones and lacks some. V, J and clone size were drawn from that table, and D and trimming were deduced from the DNA. Of 200,000 to 250,000 clones in the sample, nearly 90% were seen once. The ends were cut back, 4 bases at V and 1 base at J, with 20 bases in the middle. Germline lookup yields CDR1 SEHNR and CDR2 FQNEAQ (reference sequence). CDR3 length equals 17 residues. Participants, roughly 18 to 90 years old, spanned more than 20 US areas. The sample belongs to a study of blood T cell repertoires in COVID-19. As for the study in general: There were acute and convalescent COVID-19 samples, and they came from the United States, Italy and Spain.

The J gene is TRBJ2-7, the V gene TRBV7-9; TRBD2 might be the D (6 bases). This receptor was identified in a young man who had been exposed to COVID-19. The sequenced sample was PBMCs or T cells enriched from blood (not recorded which). In nucleotides, the CDR3 is TGTGCCAGCAGCTCAGGGACTGAATACTTCATTTCCTACGAGCAGTACTTC. Amino acids: CASSSGTEYFISYEQYF.